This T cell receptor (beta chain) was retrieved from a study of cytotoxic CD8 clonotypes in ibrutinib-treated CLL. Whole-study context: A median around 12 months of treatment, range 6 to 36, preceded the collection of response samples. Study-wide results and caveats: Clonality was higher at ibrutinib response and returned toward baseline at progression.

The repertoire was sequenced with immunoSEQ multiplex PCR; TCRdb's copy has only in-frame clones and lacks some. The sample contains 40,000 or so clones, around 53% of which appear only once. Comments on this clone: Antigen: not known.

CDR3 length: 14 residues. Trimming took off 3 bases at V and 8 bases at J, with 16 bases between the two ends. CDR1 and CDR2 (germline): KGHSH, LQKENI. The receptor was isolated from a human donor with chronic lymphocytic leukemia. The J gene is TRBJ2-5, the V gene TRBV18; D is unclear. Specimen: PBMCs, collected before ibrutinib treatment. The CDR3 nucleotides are TGTGCCAGCTCACCTCGCGACCTACGGGTAACCCAGTACTTC. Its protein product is CASSPRDLRVTQYF.